These 17 T cell receptor beta chains were all obtained from the same sample, sequenced in a study of cytomegalovirus exposure and HLA in healthy donors. The primer mix had 60 Vbeta and 13 Jbeta primers. Sequencing was performed with immunoSEQ multiplex PCR; in TCRdb, only in-frame clones are kept and a portion is missing. The table records fewer than 200,000 clones, over 65% of them present only once. The sample comprised PBMCs. The receptors here all came from a man aged 40-55 years in good health and CMV-seropositive.

This chain connects TRBV5-1 to TRBJ2-7, with a tentative D call TRBD1 (6 bases). The CDR3 runs to 12 residues. Germline CDR1 is SGHRS and CDR2 is YFSETQ. Trimming shortened V by 10 bases and J by 2 bases, and 13 bases separated the two germline ends. CDR3 residues: CASSGQTYEQYF. For the CDR3, the DNA is TGCGCCTCCTCAGGACAGACCTACGAGCAGTACTTC.

The chain has TRBV11-2 and TRBJ2-3, with TRBD2 as a possible D gene (6 bases). Germline V CDR1 and CDR2: SGHAT, FQNNGV. With 0 bases removed from V and 2 bases from J, the gap between germline ends came to 12 bases. This CDR3 spans 16 amino acids. The chain's CDR3 is CASSLDQAGTTDTQYF. CDR3 DNA: TGTGCCAGCAGCTTAGATCAGGCGGGGACCACAGATACGCAGTATTTT. Looking up the rest from reference TRBV11-2 and TRBJ2-3 gives the full variable domain: EAGVAQSPRYKIIEKRQSVAFWCNPISGHATLYWYQQILGQGPKLLIQFQNNGVVDDSQLPKDRFSAERLKGVDSTLKIQPAKLEDSAVYLCASSLDQAGTTDTQYFGPGTRLTVL.

The V and J genes are TRBV5-6 and TRBJ1-3; 11 bases are shared with TRBD1. V lost 4 bases and J lost 1; bases outside the gene matches: 4. The length of the CDR3 is 16 residues. The germline gives CDR1 SGHDT, CDR2 YYEEEE. CDR3 region: CASSLGTGGSGNTIYF. In DNA form, the CDR3 reads TGTGCCAGCAGCCTCGGGACAGGGGGGTCTGGAAACACCATATATTTT.

The chain carries TRBV7-2 and TRBJ2-1; TRBD1 is a possible D gene (5 bases). Germline V CDR1 and CDR2: SGHTA, FQGNSA. V was cut by 3 bases and J by 0 bases, with 15 bases left in between. The CDR3 consists of 17 residues. CDR3 nucleotide sequence: TGTGCCAGCAGCTTGGGGCTAAGGGGCGGCTCCTACAATGAGCAGTTCTTC. Amino acids: CASSLGLRGGSYNEQFF.

This chain uses TRBV5-5 with TRBJ2-3; 7 positions match TRBD1. Germline lookup yields CDR1 SGHKS and CDR2 YYEKEE (reference sequence). The CDR3 has 14 residues. The V segment lost 4 bases and the J segment 3 bases; nucleotides outside the gene matches: 5. Here the CDR3 reads CASSGTDKTDTQYF. CDR3 bases: TGTGCCAGCAGCGGGACAGACAAGACAGATACGCAGTATTTT.

The V gene is TRBV23-1, the J gene TRBJ1-4; 9 bases fit TRBD1. TRBV23-1 has ORF status, its function being uncertain. V was pared by 3 bases and J by 12 bases, with 14 bases of the junction left unmatched. This CDR3 is 16 amino acids long. The CDR3 region is CASSQKKGQGFFELFF. The CDR3, as DNA: TGCGCCAGCAGTCAGAAAAAGGGACAGGGTTTCTTCGAACTGTTTTTT.

This sequence joins TRBV6-1 and TRBJ1-3; 7 nucleotides align to TRBD1. The germline V gene has CDR1 MNHNS and CDR2 SASEGT. Trimming cost V 7 bases and J 8 bases; bases outside gene matches: 8. The CDR3 is 13 residues long. The DNA of the CDR3 is TGTGCCAGCACACAGGGGATGTCGGACACCATATATTTT. Protein sequence: CASTQGMSDTIYF.

This sequence joins TRBV20-1 and TRBJ1-1, with D hard to call. The CDR3 covers 11 residues. V was clipped by 6 bases and J by 3 bases, with 8 bases between them. CDR1 is DFQATT and CDR2 is SNEGSKA in the germline V gene (reference sequence). CDR3 in DNA: TGCAGTGCGTCTACGTACACTGAAGCTTTCTTT. It is translated as CSASTYTEAFF.

The chain carries TRBV19 and TRBJ2-7, with TRBD1 identical over 7 bases. The ends lost 5 bases at V and 5 bases at J; junction bases unmatched: 6. CDR3 length: 13 residues. The germline V gene encodes CDR1 LNHDA and CDR2 SQIVND (reference sequence). The CDR3 nucleotides read TGTGCCAGTAGTTGGGGTCAGGGGGACGAGCAGTACTTC. Translation gives CASSWGQGDEQYF.

The chain joins TRBV19 to TRBJ2-3; tentative D call: TRBD1 (5 bases). V lost 2 bases, J lost 1 base, and 13 bases lay in between. This CDR3 is built from 16 residues. From germline, CDR1 is LNHDA and CDR2 SQIVND (reference sequence). In nucleotides, the CDR3 is TGTGCCAGTAGTATAACACGGACAAGGGGCACAGATACGCAGTATTTT. Its protein product is CASSITRTRGTDTQYF. The full variable domain, rest sourced from reference TRBV19 and TRBJ2-3, is DGGITQSPKYLFRKEGQNVTLSCEQNLNHDAMYWYRQDPGQGLRLIYYSQIVNDFQKGDIAEGYSVSREKKESFPLTVTSAQKNPTAFYLCASSITRTRGTDTQYFGPGTRLTVL.

The genes are TRBV5-4 and TRBJ2-5; 8 bases are shared with TRBD1. V lost 4 bases and J lost 7; bases outside the gene matches: 9. The germline gives CDR1 SGHNT, CDR2 YYREEE (reference sequence). The CDR3 runs 14 residues. CDR3 loop: CASSTWTGPRTQYF. Here the CDR3 DNA reads TGTGCCAGCAGCACCTGGACAGGGCCCAGGACCCAGTACTTC.

The chain employs TRBV30 and TRBJ1-5; D unresolved. Germline V gene sequence: CDR1 GTSNPN, CDR2 SVGIG (reference sequence). CDR3 length equals 14 residues. V was clipped by 4 bases and J by 1 base, with 11 bases between them. The CDR3, as DNA: TGTGCCTGGAATAGAGGTCTGAGCAATCAGCCCCAGCATTTT. It yields the protein CAWNRGLSNQPQHF.

The chain carries TRBV2 and TRBJ2-3; tentative D call: TRBD2 (6 bases). V shed 3 bases and J shed 1 base, with 11 bases lying between them. Germline values: CDR1 SNHLY, CDR2 FYNNEI. This CDR3 is 15 amino acids long. The DNA for the CDR3 is TGTGCCAGCAGTGACTATAGCGGACGCACAGATACGCAGTATTTT. This translates into CASSDYSGRTDTQYF.

This clone is classed as large. The V call is TRBV30, the J call TRBJ1-1, with D unresolved. Germline CDR1 is GTSNPN and CDR2 is SVGIG (reference sequence). Trimming took off 4 bases at V and 4 bases at J, with 7 bases between the two ends. This CDR3 is built from 11 residues. The CDR3 spells CAWNPGTEAFF. In DNA, the CDR3 is TGTGCCTGGAATCCGGGCACTGAAGCTTTCTTT.

The chain carries TRBV5-1 and TRBJ1-2; D might be TRBD1 (6 bases). Trimming took off 0 bases at V and 0 bases at J, with 15 bases between the two ends. In germline, CDR1 is SGHRS, CDR2 YFSETQ. The CDR3 runs 17 residues. The CDR3 DNA sequence: TGCGCCAGCAGCTTGGGCCGAGGGACACCCGCTAACTATGGCTACACCTTC. It codes for CASSLGRGTPANYGYTF.

V gene TRBV11-3 combines with J gene TRBJ1-5; 8 bases are shared with TRBD1. Germline V gene data show CDR1 as SGHNT and CDR2 as YENEEA. V shed 3 bases and J 5 bases; nucleotides not matched to a gene: 6. The CDR3 is 15 amino acids. The CDR3 sequence is CASSLTQGADQPQHF. The CDR3 DNA is TGTGCCAGCAGCTTGACGCAGGGGGCGGATCAGCCCCAGCATTTT.

The chain couples TRBV19 to TRBJ1-1; tentatively, D is TRBD1 (6 bases). The germline CDR1 and CDR2 sequences are LNHDA and SQIVND (reference sequence). CDR3 size: 18 residues. V was trimmed by 8 bases and J by 0 bases, leaving 25 bases between them. The CDR3 coding sequence is TGTGCCAGTGGCCCCTTCGAAGAGGGGGTGGGGATGAACACTGAAGCTTTCTTT. Its protein product is CASGPFEEGVGMNTEAFF.